Listed below are T cell receptor beta chains from one sample, sequenced in a study of T cell responses to AZD1222 COVID-19 vaccine. Libraries were prepared by immunoSEQ multiplex PCR; TCRdb keeps only in-frame clonotypes and omits some of them. The sample has some 150,000 clones, around nine tenths seen once; the top ten hold about 3%. This specimen consisted of peripheral blood, obtained on day 0 of MenACWY control vaccination. The receptor set was obtained from an adult in good health. Each CDR3 is given with its conserved first and last residue. Each record gives: CDR3 protein, CDR3 DNA, D gene, V gene, J gene, clone size. The D gene is left open where the match is weak. Size values are once, few and many counts, or a class for expanded clones, and some rows have none.

CDR3 protein: CASSEEEAFF
CDR3 DNA: TGTGCCAGCAGTGAAGAAGAAGCTTTCTTT
D gene: .
V gene: TRBV6-1
J gene: TRBJ1-1
clone size: .

CDR3 protein: CASSHSYRSSSGLAGNEQFF
CDR3 DNA: TGTGCCAGCAGCCATTCCTACCGGTCTAGTAGCGGGCTCGCGGGGAATGAGCAGTTCTTC
D gene: TRBD2
V gene: TRBV3-1/TRBV3-2
J gene: TRBJ2-1
clone size: .

CDR3 protein: CASSLWAGTGVEKLFF
CDR3 DNA: TGTGCCAGCAGTTTATGGGCCGGGACAGGGGTTGAAAAACTGTTTTTT
D gene: TRBD1
V gene: TRBV28
J gene: TRBJ1-4
clone size: .

CDR3 protein: CASSATSGNTGELFF
CDR3 DNA: TGTGCCAGCAGTGCGACTAGCGGAAACACCGGGGAGCTGTTTTTT
D gene: TRBD2
V gene: TRBV2
J gene: TRBJ2-2
clone size: .

CDR3 protein: CASSHRLTPTGPGNTIYF
CDR3 DNA: TGTGCCAGCAGCCACCGCCTGACACCTACAGGGCCTGGAAACACCATATATTTT
D gene: .
V gene: TRBV3-1/TRBV3-2
J gene: TRBJ1-3
clone size: once

CDR3 protein: CSASTTGTGNTIYF
CDR3 DNA: TGCAGCGCAAGCACCACAGGGACTGGAAACACCATATATTTT
D gene: .
V gene: TRBV29-1
J gene: TRBJ1-3
clone size: .

CDR3 protein: CASSEALYNEQFF
CDR3 DNA: TGTGCCAGCAGTGAAGCCTTATACAATGAGCAGTTCTTC
D gene: .
V gene: TRBV6-1
J gene: TRBJ2-1
clone size: .

CDR3 protein: CASSIERGLAGGVYTGELFF
CDR3 DNA: TGTGCCAGTAGTATTGAACGGGGACTAGCGGGAGGAGTGTACACCGGGGAGCTGTTTTTT
D gene: TRBD2
V gene: TRBV19
J gene: TRBJ2-2
clone size: .

CDR3 protein: CSVEAGFGYTF
CDR3 DNA: TGCAGCGTTGAAGCGGGGTTTGGCTACACCTTC
D gene: .
V gene: TRBV29-1
J gene: TRBJ1-2
clone size: .

CDR3 protein: CASSFSGSYEQYF
CDR3 DNA: TGTGCCAGCAGCTTCAGCGGTTCCTACGAGCAGTACTTC
D gene: .
V gene: TRBV7-8
J gene: TRBJ2-7
clone size: .

CDR3 protein: CASRRASSNQPQHF
CDR3 DNA: TGTGCCAGTAGAAGGGCCAGTAGCAATCAGCCCCAGCATTTT
D gene: .
V gene: TRBV19
J gene: TRBJ1-5
clone size: .

CDR3 protein: CASSIVWGRGAFF
CDR3 DNA: TGTGCCAGTAGTATAGTGTGGGGGCGCGGAGCTTTCTTT
D gene: .
V gene: TRBV19
J gene: TRBJ1-1
clone size: .

CDR3 protein: CASSLLGAAYGYTF
CDR3 DNA: TGTGCCAGCAGCTTGCTCGGGGCCGCATATGGCTACACCTTC
D gene: .
V gene: TRBV5-5
J gene: TRBJ1-2
clone size: .

CDR3 protein: CASSPWTGPNEKLFF
CDR3 DNA: TGTGCCAGCAGCCCTTGGACAGGGCCTAATGAAAAACTGTTTTTT
D gene: TRBD1
V gene: TRBV9
J gene: TRBJ1-4
clone size: .

CDR3 protein: CASRGLEGSPARGNQPQHF
CDR3 DNA: TGTGCCAGCAGAGGACTAGAGGGGAGTCCCGCCAGGGGCAATCAGCCCCAGCATTTT
D gene: .
V gene: TRBV27
J gene: TRBJ1-5
clone size: .

CDR3 protein: CASSRPREGLNYGYTF
CDR3 DNA: TGCGCCAGCAGTCGCCCCAGAGAGGGTTTGAACTATGGCTACACCTTC
D gene: .
V gene: TRBV23-1
J gene: TRBJ1-2
clone size: .

CDR3 protein: CASSLSGQGKNEQYF
CDR3 DNA: TGTGCCAGCAGTTTATCGGGGCAGGGGAAGAACGAGCAGTACTTC
D gene: .
V gene: TRBV28
J gene: TRBJ2-7
clone size: .

CDR3 protein: CASSAILVGEQFF
CDR3 DNA: TGTGCCAGCAGCGCAATTCTAGTCGGCGAGCAGTTCTTC
D gene: .
V gene: TRBV9
J gene: TRBJ2-1
clone size: .

CDR3 protein: CASSFRVSNYGYTF
CDR3 DNA: TGTGCCAGCAGCTTCCGGGTTAGTAACTATGGCTACACCTTC
D gene: .
V gene: TRBV5-5
J gene: TRBJ1-2
clone size: once

CDR3 protein: CASSSRGAGSNEQFF
CDR3 DNA: TGTGCCAGTAGTTCGCGGGGGGCCGGATCCAATGAGCAGTTCTTC
D gene: TRBD2
V gene: TRBV19
J gene: TRBJ2-1
clone size: once

CDR3 protein: CATSGWGGNNEQFF
CDR3 DNA: TGTGCCACCAGTGGTTGGGGGGGTAATAATGAGCAGTTCTTC
D gene: TRBD2
V gene: TRBV24-1
J gene: TRBJ2-1
clone size: .

CDR3 protein: CASSLPPGLAGGYTDTQYF
CDR3 DNA: TGTGCCAGCTCACTGCCCCCGGGACTAGCGGGGGGGTACACAGATACGCAGTATTTT
D gene: TRBD2
V gene: TRBV18
J gene: TRBJ2-3
clone size: .

CDR3 protein: CATRRGRSDTQYF
CDR3 DNA: TGTGCCACCCGGAGGGGGCGTTCAGATACGCAGTATTTT
D gene: .
V gene: TRBV19
J gene: TRBJ2-3
clone size: .

CDR3 protein: CASSSDDRVREAFF
CDR3 DNA: TGTGCCAGCAGCTCAGATGACAGAGTGAGAGAAGCTTTCTTT
D gene: .
V gene: TRBV11-1
J gene: TRBJ1-1
clone size: .

CDR3 protein: CASSYSISGEAFF
CDR3 DNA: TGTGCCAGCAGTTACTCGATTTCAGGTGAAGCTTTCTTT
D gene: .
V gene: TRBV6-5
J gene: TRBJ1-1
clone size: few

CDR3 protein: CASSPSPRGSTEAFF
CDR3 DNA: TGTGCCAGCAGTCCCAGTCCGCGGGGGAGCACTGAAGCTTTCTTT
D gene: .
V gene: TRBV11-1
J gene: TRBJ1-1
clone size: .

CDR3 protein: CASSVTGNNSPLHF
CDR3 DNA: TGTGCCAGCAGCGTCACAGGGAATAATTCACCCCTCCACTTT
D gene: .
V gene: TRBV9
J gene: TRBJ1-6
clone size: .

CDR3 protein: CASSHGAANTEAFF
CDR3 DNA: TGTGCCAGCAGCCACGGGGCAGCGAACACTGAAGCTTTCTTT
D gene: .
V gene: TRBV7-2
J gene: TRBJ1-1
clone size: .

CDR3 protein: CASSEPGRGGSTGELFF
CDR3 DNA: TGTGCCAGCAGTGAACCGGGGAGAGGGGGCAGTACCGGGGAGCTGTTTTTT
D gene: TRBD1
V gene: TRBV6-1
J gene: TRBJ2-2
clone size: .

CDR3 protein: CASSPSTNTEAFF
CDR3 DNA: TGTGCCAGCTCACCTTCAACGAACACTGAAGCTTTCTTT
D gene: .
V gene: TRBV18
J gene: TRBJ1-1
clone size: .

CDR3 protein: CASSEAPQGNTEAFF
CDR3 DNA: TGTGCCAGCAGCGAGGCCCCCCAGGGGAACACTGAAGCTTTCTTT
D gene: .
V gene: TRBV9
J gene: TRBJ1-1
clone size: .

CDR3 protein: CASSLAGSETQYF
CDR3 DNA: TGTGCCAGCAGCTTGGCTGGGTCAGAGACCCAGTACTTC
D gene: .
V gene: TRBV5-8
J gene: TRBJ2-5
clone size: .

CDR3 protein: CASSQDRRGWETQYF
CDR3 DNA: TGCGCCAGCAGCCAAGATCGAAGGGGATGGGAGACCCAGTACTTC
D gene: .
V gene: TRBV4-1
J gene: TRBJ2-5
clone size: .

CDR3 protein: CASSEVTHTIYF
CDR3 DNA: TGTGCCAGCAGTGAAGTGACGCACACCATATATTTT
D gene: .
V gene: TRBV2
J gene: TRBJ1-3
clone size: .

CDR3 protein: CASSLTDMSSYNSPLHF
CDR3 DNA: TGCGCCAGCAGCCTCACTGACATGAGCTCCTATAATTCACCCCTCCACTTT
D gene: .
V gene: TRBV10-2
J gene: TRBJ1-6
clone size: .

CDR3 protein: CASGPRGGDTQYF
CDR3 DNA: TGTGCCAGCGGTCCCCGGGGGGGAGATACGCAGTATTTT
D gene: TRBD2
V gene: TRBV7-3
J gene: TRBJ2-3
clone size: .

CDR3 protein: CASSPGGSYNSPLHF
CDR3 DNA: TGTGCCAGTTCCCCGGGGGGATCCTATAATTCACCCCTCCACTTT
D gene: .
V gene: TRBV2
J gene: TRBJ1-6
clone size: .

CDR3 protein: CASSPPGVEQFF
CDR3 DNA: TGTGCCAGCAGCCCCCCGGGGGTTGAGCAGTTCTTC
D gene: .
V gene: TRBV12-3/TRBV12-4
J gene: TRBJ2-1
clone size: .

CDR3 protein: CASSKRQATNTEAFF
CDR3 DNA: TGTGCCAGCAGCAAAAGACAGGCGACGAACACTGAAGCTTTCTTT
D gene: .
V gene: TRBV7-9
J gene: TRBJ1-1
clone size: .

CDR3 protein: CASSFDTFSYNEQFF
CDR3 DNA: TGTGCCAGCAGCTTCGACACCTTCTCCTACAATGAGCAGTTCTTC
D gene: .
V gene: TRBV11-3
J gene: TRBJ2-1
clone size: .

CDR3 protein: CSVGTGGAGQPQHF
CDR3 DNA: TGCAGCGTTGGCACAGGGGGCGCAGGTCAGCCCCAGCATTTT
D gene: TRBD1
V gene: TRBV29-1
J gene: TRBJ1-5
clone size: .

CDR3 protein: CASSSRGIGPYEQYF
CDR3 DNA: TGTGCCAGCAGTTCCCGGGGGATCGGACCCTACGAGCAGTACTTC
D gene: .
V gene: TRBV27
J gene: TRBJ2-7
clone size: .

CDR3 protein: CASSSGHLGNTIYF
CDR3 DNA: TGTGCCAGCAGCTCGGGACACCTTGGAAACACCATATATTTT
D gene: .
V gene: TRBV13
J gene: TRBJ1-3
clone size: .

CDR3 protein: CASSQDIAGAYNEQFF
CDR3 DNA: TGTGCCAGCAGCCAAGATATAGCGGGGGCTTACAATGAGCAGTTCTTC
D gene: TRBD2
V gene: TRBV4-2
J gene: TRBJ2-1
clone size: .

CDR3 protein: CASSFGGRPSYEQYF
CDR3 DNA: TGTGCCAGCAGTTTCGGGGGGCGCCCATCCTACGAGCAGTACTTC
D gene: .
V gene: TRBV27
J gene: TRBJ2-7
clone size: .

CDR3 protein: CSASPEIHNSPLHF
CDR3 DNA: TGCAGTGCTAGTCCGGAGATCCATAATTCACCCCTCCACTTT
D gene: .
V gene: TRBV20-1
J gene: TRBJ1-6
clone size: .

CDR3 protein: CASSIFETSGSTDTQYF
CDR3 DNA: TGTGCCAGTAGTATCTTCGAGACTAGCGGGAGCACAGATACGCAGTATTTT
D gene: TRBD2
V gene: TRBV19
J gene: TRBJ2-3
clone size: .

CDR3 protein: CASSPLPTGGNQPQHF
CDR3 DNA: TGCGCCAGCAGCCCTCTGCCCACAGGGGGCAATCAGCCCCAGCATTTT
D gene: TRBD1
V gene: TRBV5-1
J gene: TRBJ1-5
clone size: .

CDR3 protein: CASSPRQGQQPQHF
CDR3 DNA: TGTGCCAGCAGCCCCCGCCAGGGGCAACAGCCCCAGCATTTT
D gene: .
V gene: TRBV7-8
J gene: TRBJ1-5
clone size: .

CDR3 protein: CASSRPEENTIYF
CDR3 DNA: TGTGCCAGCAGCCGACCTGAGGAGAACACCATATATTTT
D gene: .
V gene: TRBV5-4
J gene: TRBJ1-3
clone size: .

CDR3 protein: CASRGVFRGGYTF
CDR3 DNA: TGTGCCTCCCGGGGGGTCTTTAGGGGTGGCTACACCTTC
D gene: .
V gene: TRBV6-5
J gene: TRBJ1-2
clone size: .

CDR3 protein: CASSRGHGGYTF
CDR3 DNA: TGTGCCAGCAGTAGGGGGCACGGTGGCTACACCTTC
D gene: TRBD1
V gene: TRBV2
J gene: TRBJ1-2
clone size: .

CDR3 protein: CAWSESGNTIYF
CDR3 DNA: TGTGCCTGGAGTGAATCTGGAAACACCATATATTTT
D gene: .
V gene: TRBV30
J gene: TRBJ1-3
clone size: .

CDR3 protein: CASSRGRDRDQKLFF
CDR3 DNA: TGCGCCAGCAGCCGGGGCCGGGACAGGGATCAAAAACTGTTTTTT
D gene: TRBD1
V gene: TRBV4-1
J gene: TRBJ1-4
clone size: .

CDR3 protein: CSAGGGQGYTF
CDR3 DNA: TGCAGTGCTGGGGGGGGGCAAGGCTACACCTTC
D gene: .
V gene: TRBV20-1
J gene: TRBJ1-2
clone size: .

CDR3 protein: CASSRGQGVEETQYF
CDR3 DNA: TGTGCCAGCAGCCGGGGACAGGGAGTGGAAGAGACCCAGTACTTC
D gene: TRBD1
V gene: TRBV7-9
J gene: TRBJ2-5
clone size: few

CDR3 protein: CASGTDISSYEQYF
CDR3 DNA: TGTGCCAGCGGGACCGATATCAGCTCCTACGAGCAGTACTTC
D gene: .
V gene: TRBV6-5
J gene: TRBJ2-7
clone size: .

CDR3 protein: CAWSLRGNGYTF
CDR3 DNA: TGTGCCTGGAGCCTCAGGGGTAATGGCTACACCTTC
D gene: .
V gene: TRBV30
J gene: TRBJ1-2
clone size: .

CDR3 protein: CASSLGWDYNEQFF
CDR3 DNA: TGCGCCAGCAGCTTGGGGTGGGACTACAATGAGCAGTTCTTC
D gene: .
V gene: TRBV5-1
J gene: TRBJ2-1
clone size: .

CDR3 protein: CASSLDSETQYF
CDR3 DNA: TGTGCCAGCAGTTTAGACAGTGAGACCCAGTACTTC
D gene: .
V gene: TRBV12-3/TRBV12-4
J gene: TRBJ2-5
clone size: .